This paragraph covers one T cell receptor (beta chain) sequence. Its antigen is still unknown. Germline assignment: CDR1 LGHNA and CDR2 YNFKEQ. The CDR3 has 15 residues. The V segment lost 0 bases and the J segment 4 bases; nucleotides outside the gene matches: 3. The sample belongs to a study of cytomegalovirus exposure and HLA in healthy donors. Background on the study: Earlier findings included approximately 120 million unique TCR beta sequences obtained from 150 million to 200 million T cells.

Vbeta (60) and Jbeta (13) primers were used in the PCR. Clones were read by immunoSEQ multiplex PCR, and TCRdb kept only the in-frame ones, dropping some. Among 110,000 or so clones listed, approximately 70% were seen once. Study-level points and caveats: Reports showed the classifier diagnosing cytomegalovirus status with high specificity and sensitivity. An observed cluster of highly shared sequence variants was recorded as a likely sequencing artifact.

The sequence derives from a young man in good health and CMV-seronegative. The rearrangement joins TRBV4-2 to TRBJ2-7, with 10 bases fitting TRBD2. The sequencing input was PBMCs. CDR3 in amino acids: CASSQDLAGVYEQYF. The CDR3 DNA sequence: TGTGCCAGCAGCCAAGATCTAGCGGGAGTATACGAGCAGTACTTC.